This passage covers 9 T cell receptor beta chains from one sample sequenced in a study of OX40 agonist ivuxolimab in advanced cancers. Assay used: immunoSEQ multiplex PCR; TCRdb lists only in-frame clones, some missing. The data show about 51,000 clones, 88% seen once. Sequencing was performed on CD4+ or CD8+ T cells sorted from blood, taken in a trial of the OX40 agonist ivuxolimab. The receptors were gathered from an adult with an advanced solid tumor such as melanoma, head and neck, liver or kidney cancer.

J is TRBJ1-4 and V is TRBV2, with D tentatively TRBD1 (5 bases). Germline V gives CDR1 SNHLY, CDR2 FYNNEI. This CDR3 spans 13 amino acids. The germline V and J ends were trimmed by 7 bases and 8 bases, with 14 bases remaining between them. The CDR3 DNA is TGTGCCAGCAAACGGGGACGGGACGAAAAACTGTTTTTT. The encoded protein is CASKRGRDEKLFF.

The chain links TRBV28 to TRBJ1-1, with D possibly TRBD1 on 6 matching bases. CDR3 length: 14 amino acids. The germline gives CDR1 MDHEN, CDR2 SYDVKM. Deletions cut 7 bases from V and 4 bases from J, with 16 bases between. DNA of the CDR3: TGTGCCAGCATCTCGGGGGGCGCGGGCACTGAAGCTTTCTTT. Protein product: CASISGGAGTEAFF.

This rearrangement joins TRBV15 to TRBJ1-1; D not resolved. Germline assignment: CDR1 LNHNV and CDR2 YYDKDF (reference sequence). The CDR3 length is 16 residues. Trimming left V 6 bases short and J 0 bases short, with 17 bases between. In DNA form, the CDR3 reads TGTGCCACCAGTCCGTCGTTAGGGTTGGTGAACACTGAAGCTTTCTTT. Its protein is CATSPSLGLVNTEAFF.

This chain links TRBV19 with TRBJ2-7; tentative D call: TRBD2 (5 bases). The CDR3 spans 16 residues. V gave up 6 bases and J gave up 4 bases, with 22 bases separating them. CDR1 LNHDA and CDR2 SQIVND come from the germline V gene (reference sequence). CDR3 in amino acids: CASSPKGPAGLYEQYF. The CDR3 DNA reads as TGTGCCAGTAGCCCAAAGGGCCCCGCGGGTTTGTACGAGCAGTACTTC.

V is TRBV30 and J is TRBJ1-2; D is uncertain. Trimming removed 0 bases from V and 4 bases from J, with 12 bases in between. CDR1 is GTSNPN and CDR2 is SVGIG in the germline V gene (reference sequence). The CDR3 runs 14 residues. This CDR3 is CAWSVPPESYGYTF. CDR3 DNA sequence: TGTGCCTGGAGTGTACCTCCGGAATCCTATGGCTACACCTTC.

The V call is TRBV7-3, the J call TRBJ2-5, with D perhaps matching TRBD1 or TRBD2 (5 bases each). CDR3 size: 15 residues. With 0 bases removed from V and 4 bases from J, the gap between germline ends came to 12 bases. In germline, CDR1 is SGHTA, CDR2 FQGTGA. This chain's CDR3 is CASSLTGTGGETQYF. CDR3 nucleotide sequence: TGTGCCAGCAGCTTAACTGGGACCGGCGGAGAGACCCAGTACTTC. The whole variable domain, filled in from reference TRBV7-3 and TRBJ2-5, reads GAGVSQTPSNKVTEKGKYVELRCDPISGHTALYWYRQSLGQGPEFLIYFQGTGAADDSGLPNDRFFAVRPEGSVSTLKIQRTERGDSAVYLCASSLTGTGGETQYFGPGTRLLVL.

The chain is built from TRBV28 and TRBJ2-7; 7 bases are shared with TRBD1. The CDR3 is made up of 15 amino acids. Germline CDR1 and CDR2: MDHEN and SYDVKM. V trimming: 4 bases; J trimming: 4 bases; junction bases outside the gene matches: 10. The CDR3 region is CASSSRDRSGYEQYF. DNA of the CDR3: TGTGCCAGCAGTTCCAGGGACAGATCGGGGTACGAGCAGTACTTC.

A few counts support this clone. This sequence joins TRBV15 and TRBJ2-7; TRBD2 matches 10 bases. V shed 3 bases and J 7 bases; nucleotides not matched to a gene: 3. This CDR3 has 13 amino acids. CDR1 LNHNV and CDR2 YYDKDF come from the germline V gene (reference sequence). In DNA form, the CDR3 reads TGTGCCACCAGCAGTCTAGCGGGAGAAGAGCAGTACTTC. Translated: CATSSLAGEEQYF.

The sample holds one count of this clone. V is TRBV6-5 and J is TRBJ1-4; D gene ambiguous. This CDR3 has 16 amino acids. Looked up from germline, CDR1 is MNHEY and CDR2 is SVGAGI. Trimming took off 1 base at V and 5 bases at J, with 14 bases between the two ends. CDR3 loop: CASSYWSGNGNEKLFF. As DNA, the CDR3 is TGTGCCAGCAGTTACTGGTCGGGGAACGGCAATGAAAAACTGTTTTTT.